Shown below are 7 T cell receptor beta chains from a single sample sequenced in a study of T-cell memory formation after mild COVID-19. TCRdb redid the calling of the 5' RACE reads with MiXCR, one entry per CDR3 protein. Counted here are around 340,000 distinct CDR3 sequences, about an eighth occurring once; the ten biggest clones make up about 20%. The sequencing input was PBMCs or a T cell subset sorted from them (not recorded which). The receptors were gathered from a man aged 18 to 35 who had mild COVID-19 (a few samples of this study predate the infection). Cell type and time point are not known.

This chain joins TRBV9 and TRBJ1-5, with D possibly TRBD1 on 6 matching bases. Germline lookup yields CDR1 SGDLS and CDR2 YYNGEE. V lost 3 bases and J lost 0, with 10 bases in between. The CDR3 is 15 amino acids. CDR3 amino acids: CASSATGNSNQPQHF. DNA of the CDR3: TGTGCCAGCAGCGCGACAGGTAATAGCAATCAGCCCCAGCATTTT.

This clonotype has only a few counts. The gene calls are TRBV19 and TRBJ2-6; no definite D call. Germline lookup yields CDR1 LNHDA and CDR2 SQIVND (reference sequence). This CDR3 has 12 residues. V was cut by 4 bases and J by 13 bases, with 11 bases left in between. The DNA for the CDR3 is TGTGCCAGTAGTAGGGCCTTGGGAGTCCTGACTTTC. This encodes CASSRALGVLTF.

This clonotype was seen only a few times. The chain couples TRBV19 to TRBJ2-3, with D possibly being TRBD1 or TRBD2 (5 bases each). CDR1 and CDR2 from the germline V gene are LNHDA and SQIVND (reference sequence). Trimming removed 8 bases from V and 2 bases from J, with 17 bases in between. The CDR3 has 15 amino acids. CDR3 nucleotide sequence: TGTGCCAGTGACGACCGAGGGGCCGACACAGATACGCAGTATTTT. Translating gives CASDDRGADTDTQYF. The full variable domain, rest sourced from reference TRBV19 and TRBJ2-3, is DGGITQSPKYLFRKEGQNVTLSCEQNLNHDAMYWYRQDPGQGLRLIYYSQIVNDFQKGDIAEGYSVSREKKESFPLTVTSAQKNPTAFYLCASDDRGADTDTQYFGPGTRLTVL.

There are many counts of this clonotype. The rearrangement uses TRBV7-2 and TRBJ1-3; D remains ambiguous. Looked up from germline, CDR1 is SGHTA and CDR2 is FQGNSA. This CDR3 is built from 14 residues. V lost 1 base, J lost 2 bases, and 6 bases lay in between. The CDR3 is CASSLDRAGNTIYF. The CDR3 coding sequence is TGTGCCAGCAGCTTAGATAGGGCTGGAAACACCATATATTTT.

This chain uses TRBV20-1 with TRBJ2-7; TRBD2 agrees at 7 bases. The germline gives CDR1 DFQATT, CDR2 SNEGSKA (reference sequence). Germline trimming cut 1 base from V and 9 bases from J; bases unmatched to any gene: 9. CDR3 length: 13 residues. In DNA, the CDR3 is TGCAGTGCTAGAGTCGGACTAGGAGAGGTGCAGTACGTC. Amino acids: CSARVGLGEVQYV.

This clonotype was counted a few times. This chain links TRBV7-9 with TRBJ1-1, with TRBD1 matching over 8 bases. With 6 bases clipped from V and 2 bases from J, the junction kept 5 bases outside the gene matches. There are 14 residues in the CDR3. The germline CDR1 and CDR2 sequences are SEHNR and FQNEAQ (reference sequence). Here the CDR3 DNA reads TGTGCCAGCAGGACAGGGGCCTCAAACACTGAAGCTTTCTTT. Residues: CASRTGASNTEAFF.

This chain joins TRBV7-9 and TRBJ1-5; 7 bases line up with TRBD1. After removal of 3 bases from V and 4 bases from J, the junction contained 3 bases not matched to a gene. Germline assignment: CDR1 SEHNR and CDR2 FQNEAQ (reference sequence). This CDR3 spans 14 amino acids. The CDR3 DNA is TGTGCCAGCAGCTTTACAGGGGAAAATCAGCCCCAGCATTTT. The encoded protein is CASSFTGENQPQHF.